The TCR beta chain under discussion was sequenced for a study of blood T cell repertoires in COVID-19. Study context: There were acute and convalescent COVID-19 samples, and they came from the United States, Italy and Spain. PBMCs, B-cell-depleted T cells, or T cells provided the cDNA or gDNA that made up the material.

The table came from immunoSEQ multiplex PCR; TCRdb's copy has only in-frame clones and leaves some out. The sample includes over 150,000 clones, approximately 86% of them seen just once. V dropped 7 bases and J dropped 7 bases, with 14 bases sitting between them. Germline values: CDR1 MDHEN, CDR2 SYDVKM. The CDR3 covers 13 residues. The clonotype comes from a man in his forties with active or convalescent COVID-19. The sequenced material came from peripheral blood. The chain has TRBV28 and TRBJ1-5, with D maybe TRBD1 (5 bases). The CDR3: CASTNRPSQPQHF. The CDR3 nucleotides are TGTGCCAGCACAAACAGGCCTTCCCAGCCCCAGCATTTT.